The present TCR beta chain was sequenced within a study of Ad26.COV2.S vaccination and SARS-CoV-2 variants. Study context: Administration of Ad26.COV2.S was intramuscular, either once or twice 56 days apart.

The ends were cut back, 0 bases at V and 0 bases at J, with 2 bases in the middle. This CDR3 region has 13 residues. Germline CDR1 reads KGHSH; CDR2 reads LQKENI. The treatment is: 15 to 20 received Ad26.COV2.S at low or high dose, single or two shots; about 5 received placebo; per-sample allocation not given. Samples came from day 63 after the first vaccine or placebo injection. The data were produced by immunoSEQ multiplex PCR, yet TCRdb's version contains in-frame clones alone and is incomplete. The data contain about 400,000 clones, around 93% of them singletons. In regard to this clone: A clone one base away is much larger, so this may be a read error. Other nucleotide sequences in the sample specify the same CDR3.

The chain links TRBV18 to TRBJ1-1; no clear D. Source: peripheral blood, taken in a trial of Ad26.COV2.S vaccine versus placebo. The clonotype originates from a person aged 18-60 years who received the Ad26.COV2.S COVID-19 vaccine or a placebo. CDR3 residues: CASSPPMNTEAFF. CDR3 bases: TGTGCCAGCTCACCACCGATGAACACTGAAGCTTTCTTT.